What follows are 29 T cell receptor beta chains derived from one specimen sequenced in a study of identical twins. One entry per CDR3 protein, called by TCRdb with MiXCR from the 5' RACE reads. The sample includes approximately 500,000 distinct CDR3 sequences, approximately 24% of them seen just once. The same sample was also used in a study of T cells expressing NK-cell markers.

Specimen: CD4+ T cells sorted from blood. The receptors shown here come from a woman under 30 in good health.

This clonotype came up a few times. V usage is TRBV6-1 and J usage is TRBJ2-4, with TRBD2 matching 8 bases. From germline, CDR1 is MNHNS and CDR2 SASEGT. V shed 6 bases and J 7 bases; nucleotides not matched to a gene: 8. The CDR3 runs 14 residues. The CDR3: CASSRLGGVNIQYF. The CDR3 bases are TGTGCCAGCAGCCGTCTCGGGGGGGTCAACATTCAGTACTTC.

The chain links TRBV6-5 to TRBJ2-2; weak D call: TRBD2 (6 bases). Deletions cut 2 bases from V and 6 bases from J, with 13 bases between. The germline V gene encodes CDR1 MNHEY and CDR2 SVGAGI. The CDR3 extends over 15 amino acids. The CDR3 is CASSYGGPQSGELFF. The CDR3 DNA sequence: TGTGCCAGCAGTTACGGAGGGCCGCAATCCGGGGAGCTGTTTTTT.

The table lists this clonotype with a few counts. The chain joins TRBV7-9 to TRBJ2-7; 11 bases are shared with TRBD2. The CDR3 is 16 amino acids. The V and J ends lost 3 bases and 3 bases, in that order; junction bases with no gene match: 7. CDR1 SEHNR and CDR2 FQNEAQ come from the germline V gene (reference sequence). Written as DNA, the CDR3 is TGTGCCAGCAGCTTCTGGACTAGCGGGCCAAACTACGAGCAGTACTTC. As protein: CASSFWTSGPNYEQYF.

This chain connects TRBV7-2 to TRBJ2-1; TRBD2 matches at 7 bases. Losses at the gene ends were 4 bases for V and 9 bases for J; bases not matched to a gene: 12. The CDR3 extends over 15 amino acids. Germline V gene lookup returns CDR1 SGHTA and CDR2 FQGNSA. Here the CDR3 reads CASSSPLTSVGEQFF. CDR3 sequence (DNA): TGTGCCAGCAGCTCTCCACTCACTAGCGTAGGTGAGCAGTTCTTC. Together with reference TRBV7-2 and TRBJ2-1, the CDR3 gives the full variable domain: GAGVSQSPSNKVTEKGKDVELRCDPISGHTALYWYRQSLGQGLEFLIYFQGNSAPDKSGLPSDRFSAERTGGSVSTLTIQRTQQEDSAVYLCASSSPLTSVGEQFFGPGTRLTVL.

This clonotype was counted between two and nine times. V and J are TRBV6-1 and TRBJ1-2, with 8 nucleotides matching TRBD1. The germline CDR1 and CDR2 sequences are MNHNS and SASEGT. With 10 bases clipped from V and 7 bases from J, the junction kept 11 bases outside the gene matches. The CDR3 spans 13 residues. In DNA form, the CDR3 reads TGTGCCACCGAGGCCAGGGGGCGGGTTGGCTACACCTTC. Translation gives CATEARGRVGYTF.

The chain carries TRBV29-1 and TRBJ2-1; D unclear. The V end was cut by 3 bases, the J end by 6 bases, with 9 bases between. The CDR3 has 12 residues. Germline V gene sequence: CDR1 SQVTM, CDR2 ANQGSEA. CDR3 DNA: TGCAGCGTTGACCCCGCCAGCAATGAGCAGTTCTTC. Protein product: CSVDPASNEQFF.

The CDR3 region has the DNA TGCGCCAGCAGCCAGCTCGGGGGGCACACTGAAGCTTTCTTT. Translation: CASSQLGGHTEAFF. The rearrangement joins TRBV4-3 to TRBJ1-1; tentative D call: TRBD1 (6 bases). The CDR3 length is 14 residues. V was cut by 3 bases and J by 3 bases, with 11 bases left in between. Germline CDR1 and CDR2: LGHNA and YSLEER.

J is TRBJ1-5 and V is TRBV27; D is uncertain. The CDR3 sequence is 15 residues long. Trimming removed 1 base at V and 6 bases at J, with 13 bases between. The V gene's germline CDR1 is MNHEY and CDR2 SMNVEV (reference sequence). The CDR3 DNA is TGTGCCAGCAGTTTATATCTGGGGAAGGGTCAGCCCCAGCATTTT. It yields the protein CASSLYLGKGQPQHF.

This clonotype was found a few times. This rearrangement joins TRBV9 to TRBJ1-2, with TRBD1 as a possible D gene (5 bases). Germline V lookup: CDR1 SGDLS, CDR2 YYNGEE. The CDR3 is 12 residues long. The V end lost 3 bases, the J end lost 12 bases, and 15 bases lay between the germline ends. The CDR3, as DNA: TGTGCCAGCAGCGGGGGGGACCTTCGCAACACCTTC. Its protein is CASSGGDLRNTF.

The rearrangement links TRBV12-3 or TRBV12-4 to TRBJ1-2; a weak D match, TRBD1 (6 bases). This CDR3 region has 13 residues. V was shortened by 7 bases and J by 7 bases, with 16 bases between the two germline ends. The CDR3 sequence: CASTLGTRGGYTF. CDR3 DNA sequence: TGTGCCAGCACCTTGGGGACACGGGGTGGCTACACCTTC.

This clonotype was seen a handful of times. This chain uses TRBV20-1 with TRBJ2-5, with 7 nucleotides matching TRBD2. The V gene's germline CDR1 is DFQATT and CDR2 SNEGSKA (reference sequence). Trimming cost V 0 bases and J 5 bases; bases outside gene matches: 6. This CDR3 contains 14 residues. As DNA, the CDR3 is TGCAGTGCTAGAGATCCCGACGGGAGGGAGACCCAGTACTTC. Translated, it gives CSARDPDGRETQYF.

This clonotype has only a few counts. The genes are TRBV20-1 and TRBJ2-7, with 11 nucleotides matching TRBD2. Germline-derived CDR1 and CDR2 are DFQATT and SNEGSKA (reference sequence). V gave up 6 bases and J gave up 2 bases; unmatched junction bases: 6. The CDR3 is made up of 14 amino acids. CDR3 nucleotide sequence: TGCAGTGCCGTAGCGGGGGGGTCTACCTACGAGCAGTACTTC. Protein product: CSAVAGGSTYEQYF.

The chain couples TRBV5-5 to TRBJ2-1; a possible D gene is TRBD1 (5 bases). Germline CDR1 reads SGHKS; CDR2 reads YYEKEE (reference sequence). The germline V and J ends were trimmed by 1 base and 8 bases, with 10 bases remaining between them. CDR3 length equals 13 residues. The CDR3 sequence is CASSLQGRDEQFF. The CDR3 DNA reads TGTGCCAGCAGCTTGCAGGGAAGGGATGAGCAGTTCTTC.

This clonotype was observed a few times. The V call is TRBV12-5, the J call TRBJ2-2; tentative D call: TRBD2 (5 bases). Trimming took off 7 bases at V and 0 bases at J, with 18 bases between the two ends. The CDR3 runs 17 residues. CDR1 and CDR2 (germline): LGHNT, FRNRAP. The CDR3 sequence: CASARTPGLTNTGELFF. The CDR3 coding sequence is TGTGCTAGTGCCCGAACGCCCGGACTGACGAACACCGGGGAGCTGTTTTTT. The full variable domain, its missing parts supplied by reference TRBV12-5 and TRBJ2-2, is DARVTQTPRHKVTEMGQEVTMRCQPILGHNTVFWYRQTMMQGLELLAYFRNRAPLDDSGMPKDRFSAEMPDATLATLKIQPSEPRDSAVYFCASARTPGLTNTGELFFGEGSRLTVL.

This clonotype was counted a few times. The CDR3 DNA sequence: TGTGCCGTGGGAGGCGGTCAGCAGTACTTC. This translates into CAVGGGQQYF. The V call is TRBV7-2, the J call TRBJ2-7; weak D call: TRBD2 (6 bases). The CDR3 is 10 amino acids. The germline CDR1 and CDR2 sequences are SGHTA and FQGNSA. V was trimmed by 11 bases and J by 8 bases, leaving 13 bases between them.

The table lists this clonotype with a few counts. This chain links TRBV5-1 with TRBJ2-3, with D possibly TRBD2 on 6 matching bases. Between the trimmed V and J ends, which lost 3 bases and 4 bases, there was a span of 15 bases. Per the germline V gene, CDR1 is SGHRS and CDR2 is YFSETQ. This CDR3 is 15 amino acids long. The CDR3 reads CASSSGRGNSDTQYF. The CDR3 region has the DNA TGCGCCAGCAGCTCGGGACGGGGGAATTCAGATACGCAGTATTTT.

This sequence joins TRBV10-3 and TRBJ2-7; 8 bases map to TRBD2. The germline V gene has CDR1 ENHRY and CDR2 SYGVKD. Trimming cost V 4 bases and J 5 bases; bases outside gene matches: 7. This CDR3 spans 14 amino acids. The CDR3 spells CAISGLARGDEQYF. The CDR3 region has the DNA TGTGCCATCAGTGGACTAGCGCGGGGAGACGAGCAGTACTTC.

The chain has TRBV5-1 and TRBJ1-1; D is unresolved. From germline, CDR1 is SGHRS and CDR2 YFSETQ. V lost 5 bases to trimming and J lost 0 bases, with 8 bases between them. The CDR3 length is 13 residues. DNA of the CDR3: TGCGCCAGCAGGACGGATTTGAACACTGAAGCTTTCTTT. It specifies CASRTDLNTEAFF.

Concerning this clonotype: No DNA is shown, since the ends of the CDR3 on it are uncertain; the CDR3 is the one TCRdb lists. The chain recombines TRBV21-1 with TRBJ2-2; the D call in the table, TRBD1, was not verified against the DNA. TRBV21-1 is a pseudogene locus. The CDR3 length equals 10 residues, ends included. The CDR3: CAAPPGSCFF.

This clonotype showed up just a few times. The chain has TRBV4-3 and TRBJ2-1; D call uncertain. This CDR3 has 16 residues. The V gene's germline CDR1 is LGHNA and CDR2 YSLEER. Trimming cost V 4 bases and J 2 bases, with 15 bases left between them. The CDR3 here is CASSPTARPAYNEQFF. The CDR3 DNA reads TGCGCCAGCAGCCCCACTGCCCGACCAGCCTACAATGAGCAGTTCTTC.

The chain carries TRBV6-4 and TRBJ2-6; weak D call: TRBD1 (6 bases). The V end lost 6 bases, the J end lost 0 bases, and 18 bases lay between the germline ends. Germline CDR1 reads MRHNA; CDR2 reads SNTAGT. The CDR3 length is 18 residues. CDR3 sequence (DNA): TGTGCCAGCAGAGACCGGGACACGGCCCGCTCTGGGGCCAACGTCCTGACTTTC. It encodes CASRDRDTARSGANVLTF.

V and J are TRBV4-3 and TRBJ2-7; 7 nucleotides line up with TRBD2. CDR3 length equals 15 residues. The V and J ends lost 0 bases and 2 bases, in that order; junction bases with no gene match: 4. Germline CDR1 is LGHNA and CDR2 is YSLEER. The CDR3 coding sequence is TGCGCCAGCAGCCAAGATAAGCGGGGTCCCTACGAGCAGTACTTC. Translation gives CASSQDKRGPYEQYF.

This rearrangement joins TRBV7-9 to TRBJ2-5, with D maybe TRBD2 (5 bases). Germline CDR1 reads SEHNR; CDR2 reads FQNEAQ (reference sequence). The CDR3 runs to 14 residues. V was cut by 5 bases and J by 5 bases, with 15 bases left in between. This CDR3 reads CASSRMEASETQYF. The CDR3 coding sequence is TGTGCCAGCAGCCGAATGGAGGCGAGTGAGACCCAGTACTTC.

The rearrangement joins TRBV20-1 to TRBJ2-5; D is possibly TRBD1 (5 bases). The V and J ends lost 0 bases and 4 bases respectively, with 9 bases between them. This CDR3 has 13 residues. Germline-derived CDR1 and CDR2 are DFQATT and SNEGSKA (reference sequence). The CDR3, as DNA: TGCAGTGCTAGAGAGGTCCAGGGAGAGACCCAGTACTTC. It encodes CSAREVQGETQYF.

The V gene is TRBV5-5, the J gene TRBJ2-4; 10 bases are a match to TRBD1. V lost 3 bases and J lost 8; bases outside the gene matches: 5. Germline loops: CDR1 SGHKS, CDR2 YYEKEE (reference sequence). The CDR3 runs to 14 residues. The DNA of the CDR3 is TGTGCCAGCAGCTACCGGGACAGGGGATACATTCAGTACTTC. Translating it yields CASSYRDRGYIQYF.

This clonotype was recorded a few times. Germline is not matched at one junction end, which may reflect a read error. The genes are TRBV7-2 and TRBJ2-7, with D perhaps TRBD1 or TRBD2 (5 bases each). CDR3 length: 13 amino acids. From germline, CDR1 is SGHTA and CDR2 FQGNSA. CDR3 coding DNA: TGTGCTAGCACGGGGCGAAATACCTACGAGCAGTACTTC. This encodes CASTGRNTYEQYF.

This sequence joins TRBV5-1 and TRBJ1-1; 7 bases line up with TRBD1. Trimming took 4 bases from V and 5 from J; bases not matched to a gene: 5. This CDR3 is 13 amino acids long. In germline, CDR1 is SGHRS, CDR2 YFSETQ. The chain's CDR3 is CASSELQGTEAFF. The CDR3 coding sequence is TGCGCCAGCAGCGAGCTACAGGGGACTGAAGCTTTCTTT.

J is TRBJ1-5 and V is TRBV6-1, with a weak D call TRBD1 (5 bases). The germline CDR1 and CDR2 sequences are MNHNS and SASEGT. With 4 bases removed from V and 7 bases from J, the gap between germline ends came to 14 bases. This CDR3 region has 14 residues. The CDR3 reads CASSVARGRQPQHF. The CDR3 nucleotides read TGTGCCAGCAGTGTGGCGAGGGGACGGCAGCCCCAGCATTTT.

This clonotype was seen only a few times. The chain joins TRBV5-6 to TRBJ1-1; TRBD1 matches 9 bases. Unmatched junction bases numbered 8, after V lost 4 bases and J lost 1 base. The germline V gene encodes CDR1 SGHDT and CDR2 YYEEEE. The CDR3 extends over 16 amino acids. The CDR3 is CASSRPGQGSNTEAFF. The DNA of the CDR3 is TGTGCCAGCAGCCGACCGGGACAGGGTTCGAACACTGAAGCTTTCTTT.